This section outlines one TCR beta chain sequence together with its context. Its antigen is unknown. This sample was taken from a study of persistence of HIV-infected CD4 T cells. Study-wide results and caveats: Antigen-responding cells were enriched for degenerate expanded CDR3beta sequences.

V shed 9 bases and J shed 5 bases, with 13 bases lying between them. CDR1 MNHEY and CDR2 SVGAGI come from the germline V gene. The CDR3 runs 13 residues. Cells were stimulated with CMV-infected fibroblast lysates at 10 ug/mL. Sorted nonresponding memory CD4+ T cells were CD40L-negative, CD69-negative, CD45RO-high. CD4+ T cell counts exceeded 400 cells/uL; CMV serology was positive. Sequencing used immunoSEQ version 4 in survey mode. Using immunoSEQ multiplex PCR, the repertoire was profiled, and TCRdb retains in-frame clones only, with some absent. Counted here are approximately 30,000 clones, roughly 82% occurring once; the ten biggest clones make up 6.4%.

The sample was CD4+ T cells sorted from PBMCs after roughly 20-hour stimulation, taken from a patient who received antiretroviral therapy. This receptor was identified in an adult woman with HIV who was CMV-seropositive. V and J are TRBV6-5 and TRBJ2-2, with D tentatively TRBD1 (5 bases). DNA of the CDR3: TGTGCCAGTACAGGCTACTTAACCGGGGAGCTGTTTTTT. It yields the protein CASTGYLTGELFF.